This TCR beta chain was sequenced in a study of blood T cell repertoires in COVID-19. On the study more broadly: Acute-phase and convalescent COVID-19 samples originated in the United States, Italy and Spain. PBMCs, B-cell-depleted T cells, or T cells provided the cDNA or gDNA that made up the material.

CDR3 size: 15 residues. V was pared by 5 bases and J by 8 bases, with 18 bases between. The germline V gene has CDR1 MNHEY and CDR2 SVGAGI. Authors' methods: Reference gene primer amplification in the assay estimated nucleated cell counts. This table comes from immunoSEQ multiplex PCR, and its TCRdb copy is limited to in-frame clones, with some not included. D and trimming were read from the DNA, whereas the V and J calls and clone size are those reported in that table. The sample lists roughly 380,000 clones, 81% occurring once. The source is a human donor with acute or convalescent COVID-19. The donor label of this sample is uncertain. The chain joins TRBV6-5 to TRBJ1-4; D may be TRBD1 (6 bases). The sample was peripheral blood. The CDR3 loop reads CASSPQGRGREKLFF. CDR3 nucleotides: TGTGCCAGCAGTCCCCAGGGGAGGGGAAGGGAAAAACTGTTTTTT.